These 8 T cell receptor beta chains originate from one sample sequenced in a study of shared clonotypes between healthy human individuals. Sequenced by immunoSEQ multiplex PCR; TCRdb stores in-frame clones only, minus some. This sample yields approximately 500,000 clones, of which about 96% are seen a single time; roughly 0.06% belongs to the top ten. Source material: naive CD4+ T cells sorted from blood. Subset of the sample: CD45RA+ positively selected. The source is a woman in her 30s in good health.

J is TRBJ2-5 and V is TRBV11-2; D not resolved. The CDR3 totals 13 residues. The germline V and J ends were trimmed by 5 bases and 2 bases, with 9 bases remaining between them. Looked up from germline, CDR1 is SGHAT and CDR2 is FQNNGV. Written as DNA, the CDR3 is TGTGCCAGCAGCCCCCGAAATCAAGAGACCCAGTACTTC. It translates to CASSPRNQETQYF. The entire variable domain, with the rest obtained from reference TRBV11-2 and TRBJ2-5, is as follows: EAGVAQSPRYKIIEKRQSVAFWCNPISGHATLYWYQQILGQGPKLLIQFQNNGVVDDSQLPKDRFSAERLKGVDSTLKIQPAKLEDSAVYLCASSPRNQETQYFGPGTRLLVL.

The chain is built from TRBV18 and TRBJ2-2; possibly TRBD1 for D (6 bases). The CDR3 is 12 amino acids. Between the trimmed V and J ends, which lost 8 bases and 6 bases, there was a span of 10 bases. The germline CDR1 and CDR2 sequences are KGHSH and LQKENI. The DNA of the CDR3 is TGTGCCAGCGTAAACAGGGCCGGGGAGCTGTTTTTT. This codes for CASVNRAGELFF.

The V gene is TRBV5-1, the J gene TRBJ2-7, with D tentatively TRBD2 (6 bases). V was pared by 4 bases and J by 6 bases, with 14 bases between. Germline lookup yields CDR1 SGHRS and CDR2 YFSETQ. CDR3 length: 13 amino acids. The CDR3 bases are TGCGCCAGCAGCGCGGACGGGGGTTCCGAGCAGTACTTC. Translating gives CASSADGGSEQYF.

The rearrangement uses TRBV9 and TRBJ2-5; no clear D gene. Germline-derived CDR1 and CDR2 are SGDLS and YYNGEE. V dropped 0 bases and J dropped 0 bases, with 6 bases sitting between them. This CDR3 is built from 14 residues. The CDR3 DNA sequence: TGTGCCAGCAGCGTAGGGGCGAACCAAGAGACCCAGTACTTC. It specifies CASSVGANQETQYF. The full variable domain, rest sourced from reference TRBV9 and TRBJ2-5, is DSGVTQTPKHLITATGQRVTLRCSPRSGDLSVYWYQQSLDQGLQFLIQYYNGEERAKGNILERFSAQQFPDLHSELNLSSLELGDSALYFCASSVGANQETQYFGPGTRLLVL.

The chain couples TRBV28 to TRBJ2-1; possibly TRBD2 for D (6 bases). CDR3 size: 15 residues. V gave up 3 bases and J gave up 8 bases, with 17 bases separating them. Per the germline V gene, CDR1 is MDHEN and CDR2 is SYDVKM. The CDR3 region has the DNA TGTGCCAGCAGTTTTGGGGGAGGTGCTGCCTATGAGCAGTTCTTC. It codes for CASSFGGGAAYEQFF.

In DNA, the CDR3 is TGTGCCAGCAGCTTGGGAGGACTAGCGTCCTACGAGCAGTACTTC. Translation: CASSLGGLASYEQYF. The genes are TRBV5-4 and TRBJ2-7, with 9 bases aligning to TRBD2. The germline gives CDR1 SGHNT, CDR2 YYREEE (reference sequence). The CDR3 spans 15 residues. With 0 bases clipped from V and 1 base from J, the junction kept 2 bases outside the gene matches. The full variable domain, its missing parts supplied by reference TRBV5-4 and TRBJ2-7, is ETGVTQSPTHLIKTRGQQVTLRCSSQSGHNTVSWYQQALGQGPQFIFQYYREEENGRGNFPPRFSGLQFPNYSSELNVNALELDDSALYLCASSLGGLASYEQYFGPGTRLTVT.

This clone was detected a few times. The chain joins TRBV6-4 to TRBJ1-2; D is unresolved. The CDR3 is 10 residues long. V lost 9 bases, J lost 14 bases, and 16 bases lay in between. From germline, CDR1 is MRHNA and CDR2 SNTAGT. CDR3 amino acids: CARRSPLGTF. CDR3 nucleotides: TGTGCCAGAAGATCACCCCTGGGGACCTTC.

The chain employs TRBV28 and TRBJ2-1, with 10 bases fitting TRBD1. Unmatched junction bases numbered 8, after V lost 7 bases and J lost 8 bases. CDR1 is MDHEN and CDR2 is SYDVKM in the germline V gene. This CDR3 contains 14 residues. CDR3: CASNYGDRGHEQFF. The CDR3 bases are TGTGCCAGCAACTACGGGGACAGGGGTCATGAGCAGTTCTTC.